This T cell receptor (beta chain) was recorded in a study of T cells in women clearing cervical HPV infection. Turning to the study itself: Controls gave blood once infection was undetectable; cases at lesion identification. Study-wide points: CIN3+ cases had significantly higher TCR repertoire richness than controls, but evenness did not differ.

Trimming took off 2 bases at V and 4 bases at J, with 9 bases between the two ends. Germline values: CDR1 LNHDA, CDR2 SQIVND (reference sequence). CDR3 size: 14 residues. Profiling relied on immunoSEQ multiplex PCR, and the TCRdb table lists in-frame clones only, not all of them. In total, the table holds tens of thousands of clones. As for this clone: Its antigen is currently unknown. The read terminates 3 residues ahead of where the CDR3 ends, so the germline J gene completes it. Other DNA sequences in the sample encode the same CDR3.

The sample was blood buffy coat. The receptor was isolated from a woman between 18 and 70 years old with a cervical HPV16 infection that either progressed to CIN3+ or cleared (not recorded which). The rearrangement joins TRBV19 to TRBJ1-3, with D unclear. The CDR3 spells CASSIRRAGNTIYF. The DNA read from the CDR3 is TGTGCCAGTAGTATAAGGAGGGCAGGAAACACC.